This record concerns one T cell receptor (beta chain) sequence. Germline loops: CDR1 SGHVS, CDR2 FQNEAQ. Losses at the gene ends were 2 bases for V and 1 base for J; bases not matched to a gene: 5. This CDR3 contains 16 residues. Original methodology: Estimates of nucleated cell counts were drawn from the amplification of reference gene primers. TCRdb's copy holds only in-frame clones and misses some; the assay was immunoSEQ multiplex PCR. The DNA was the basis for D and trimming; V, J and clone size are from that table. This sample has about 78,000 clones, with 80% to 95% found just once. The record originates from a study of blood T cell repertoires in COVID-19. About the study: Acute-phase and convalescent COVID-19 samples originated in the United States, Italy and Spain. Nucleic acid was either cDNA or gDNA, and it came from T cells, B-cell-depleted T cells, or PBMCs.

The receptor was isolated from a woman of 80 years or more with acute or convalescent COVID-19. The sample taken for sequencing was peripheral blood. The chain combines TRBV7-8 with TRBJ1-3, with TRBD1 matching 7 bases. CDR3 amino acids: CASSLSRQGSGNTIYF. CDR3 nucleotide sequence: TGTGCCAGCAGCTTAAGTCGACAGGGATCTGGAAACACCATATATTTT.